This is a list of T cell receptor beta chains from one sample in a study of identical twins. TCRdb redid the calling of the 5' RACE reads with MiXCR, one entry per CDR3 protein. The table shows hundreds of thousands of distinct CDR3 sequences, with 5.5% to 6.5% occurring only once. What was sequenced was naive T cells sorted from blood. These receptors came from a man between 18 and 29 years old in good health. Each CDR3 is given with its conserved first and last residue. The D gene is left open where the match is weak. The listing skips clone size in some rows; elsewhere it reads once, few, many or a size class.

J gene | V gene | D gene | clone size | CDR3 protein | CDR3 DNA
TRBJ1-2 | TRBV3-1 | - | many | CASSQGTLYNYGYTF | TGTGCCAGCAGCCAAGGTACCCTCTATAACTATGGCTACACCTTC
TRBJ1-2 | TRBV4-1 | - | - | CASSQLGSHGYTF | TGCGCCAGCAGCCAATTGGGGAGTCATGGCTACACCTTC
TRBJ1-4 | TRBV29-1 | TRBD1 | many | CSVDDGQGLANEKLFF | TGCAGCGTTGACGACGGACAGGGACTGGCTAATGAAAAACTGTTTTTT
TRBJ2-5 | TRBV20-1 | TRBD2 | few | CSASAGEETQYF | TGCAGTGCTTCTGCGGGGGAAGAGACCCAGTACTTC
TRBJ2-7 | TRBV4-2 | TRBD1 | few | CASSQPGQGSEQYF | TGTGCCAGCAGCCAGCCCGGACAGGGGAGCGAGCAGTACTTC
TRBJ1-2 | TRBV6-1 | TRBD1 | - | CASSVRGGADYGYTF | TGTGCCAGCAGTGTCCGAGGGGGCGCCGACTATGGCTACACCTTC
TRBJ1-5 | TRBV12-3/TRBV12-4 | - | many | CASSQGVNQPQHF | TGTGCCAGCAGTCAGGGAGTCAATCAGCCCCAGCATTTT
TRBJ2-7 | TRBV5-1 | TRBD2 | few | CASSPYSGSRSYEQYF | TGCGCCAGCAGCCCCTATAGCGGGAGTAGGTCCTACGAGCAGTACTTC
TRBJ1-3 | TRBV4-1 | - | few | CASSQDKSPGNTIYF | TGCGCCAGCAGCCAAGACAAGTCCCCTGGAAACACCATATATTTT
TRBJ2-3 | TRBV12-3/TRBV12-4 | - | - | CASSLELRFSTDTQYF | TGTGCCAGCAGTTTAGAGTTGAGGTTTAGCACAGATACGCAGTATTTT
TRBJ2-2 | TRBV14 | - | - | CASSQVGRVAGELFF | TGTGCCAGCAGCCAAGTGGGCCGGGTGGCCGGGGAGCTGTTTTTT
TRBJ1-1 | TRBV6-5 | - | many | CASSYAWTDLNTEAFF | TGTGCCAGCAGTTACGCTTGGACAGACCTGAACACTGAAGCTTTCTTT
TRBJ2-7 | TRBV12-3/TRBV12-4 | - | - | CASSLKGEGAGFAYEQYF | TGTGCCAGCAGTTTAAAAGGGGAAGGAGCGGGTTTCGCCTACGAGCAGTACTTC
TRBJ1-1 | TRBV29-1 | - | - | CSVSRVVNTEAFF | TGCAGCGTGAGCAGGGTAGTGAACACTGAAGCTTTCTTT
TRBJ2-1 | TRBV29-1 | TRBD2 | - | CSVEGLAGGKSYNEQFF | TGCAGCGTTGAAGGACTAGCGGGAGGGAAATCCTACAATGAGCAGTTCTTC
TRBJ2-5 | TRBV5-1 | - | - | CASSLESSWEETQYF | TGCGCCAGCAGCTTGGAGTCATCCTGGGAAGAGACCCAGTACTTC
TRBJ1-1 | TRBV3-1 | - | - | CASSPVEVMNTEAFF | TGTGCCAGCAGCCCGGTTGAGGTGATGAACACTGAAGCTTTCTTT
TRBJ1-5 | TRBV7-9 | TRBD1 | few | CASSHQGDGNQPQHF | TGTGCCAGCTCTCACCAGGGGGACGGCAATCAGCCCCAGCATTTT
TRBJ2-7 | TRBV5-1 | TRBD1 | few | CASSLVSQGAEQYF | TGCGCCAGCAGCTTGGTTTCACAGGGGGCCGAGCAGTACTTC
TRBJ2-5 | TRBV7-9 | - | - | CASSPRLGGRETQYF | TGTGCCAGCAGCCCCCGACTCGGTGGTAGAGAGACCCAGTACTTC
TRBJ2-1 | TRBV5-6 | - | many | CASSLGPRFGEQFF | TGTGCCAGCAGCTTGGGCCCCAGGTTCGGGGAGCAGTTCTTC
TRBJ2-1 | TRBV4-2 | TRBD2 | many | CASSRSLTRLAGYNEQFF | TGTGCCAGCAGCCGATCCCTCACGCGACTAGCGGGATATAATGAGCAGTTCTTC
TRBJ2-1 | TRBV24-1 | TRBD2 | many | CATSDPTSGTEYEQFF | TGTGCCACCAGTGATCCAACTAGCGGGACCGAATATGAGCAGTTCTTC
TRBJ2-7 | TRBV4-1 | TRBD2 | few | CASSQVLAGVTYEQYF | TGCGCCAGCAGCCAAGTGCTAGCGGGTGTAACCTACGAGCAGTACTTC
TRBJ2-3 | TRBV7-8 | - | - | CASSSGVLPETSTDTQYF | TGTGCCAGCAGCTCTGGGGTCCTACCCGAAACTAGCACAGATACGCAGTATTTT
TRBJ2-1 | TRBV6-5 | - | - | CASSDSVSSSYNEQFF | TGTGCCAGCAGTGACTCGGTCAGTAGCTCCTACAATGAGCAGTTCTTC
TRBJ2-1 | TRBV27 | TRBD2 | few | CASSLSRGTSLDEQFF | TGTGCCAGCAGTTTATCGCGGGGGACTAGTCTCGATGAGCAGTTCTTC
TRBJ2-5 | TRBV19 | - | few | CASSRPGLRSQYF | TGTGCCAGTAGTCGTCCAGGACTGAGGTCCCAGTACTTC
TRBJ1-1 | TRBV10-3 | - | few | CAISESLVRGNTEAFF | TGTGCCATCAGTGAGTCTTTGGTGAGGGGGAACACTGAAGCTTTCTTT
TRBJ2-1 | TRBV14 | - | - | CASSPQAGTGEQFF | TGTGCCAGCAGCCCCCAGGCTGGGACGGGGGAGCAGTTCTTC
TRBJ2-5 | TRBV18 | TRBD1 | few | CATERDRAQETQYF | TGTGCCACCGAACGGGACAGAGCACAAGAGACCCAGTACTTC
TRBJ2-1 | TRBV5-4 | - | - | CASSLVGAQGLYNEQFF | TGTGCCAGCAGCTTGGTTGGGGCTCAGGGATTATACAATGAGCAGTTCTTC
TRBJ2-1 | TRBV29-1 | - | many | CSVARSSYNEQFF | TGCAGCGTCGCCAGGAGCTCCTACAATGAGCAGTTCTTC
TRBJ2-3 | TRBV25-1 | - | many | CAIEGELDTQYF | TGTGCCATCGAGGGGGAATTGGATACGCAGTATTTT
TRBJ2-3 | TRBV4-3 | - | many | CASSQDSAGGSTDTQYF | TGCGCCAGCAGCCAAGATTCTGCCGGGGGAAGCACAGATACGCAGTATTTT
TRBJ2-2 | TRBV6-6 | - | - | CATSEGDTGELFF | TGTGCCACCAGCGAAGGGGACACCGGGGAGCTGTTTTTT
TRBJ2-3 | TRBV24-1 | - | many | CATSDPGTRTDTQYF | TGTGCCACCAGTGATCCCGGGACAAGAACAGATACGCAGTATTTT